This T cell receptor beta chain was profiled in a study of shared clonotypes between healthy human individuals. Only Caucasian adults living in Nashville, Tennessee served as donors. Sequencing was performed with immunoSEQ multiplex PCR; in TCRdb, only in-frame clones are kept and a portion is missing. The sample has about 2.3 million clones, over 90% seen once. Notes on the study in general: Shared clonotypes across all four donors exceeded non-shared ones in generation probability. Clonotype sharing across donors was expected to vary with sequencing depth. Rarefaction showed sorted-subset sequencing was incomplete despite large depth.

To note about this clone: Its antigen is unknown.

Per the germline V gene, CDR1 is SGHRS and CDR2 is YFSETQ. V dropped 3 bases and J dropped 7 bases, with 16 bases sitting between them. The CDR3 runs 15 residues. Sequenced sample: naive CD4+ T cells from PBMCs. Regarding subset: CD45RA+ positively selected. The clonotype originates from a young man in good health. Some clones in this sample may be carry-over from other donors' samples. The chain combines TRBV5-1 with TRBJ2-2, with D perhaps being TRBD1 or TRBD2 (5 bases each). The chain's CDR3 is CASSSEGPQSGELFF. CDR3 bases: TGCGCCAGCAGCTCCGAGGGACCTCAGAGCGGGGAGCTGTTTTTT.